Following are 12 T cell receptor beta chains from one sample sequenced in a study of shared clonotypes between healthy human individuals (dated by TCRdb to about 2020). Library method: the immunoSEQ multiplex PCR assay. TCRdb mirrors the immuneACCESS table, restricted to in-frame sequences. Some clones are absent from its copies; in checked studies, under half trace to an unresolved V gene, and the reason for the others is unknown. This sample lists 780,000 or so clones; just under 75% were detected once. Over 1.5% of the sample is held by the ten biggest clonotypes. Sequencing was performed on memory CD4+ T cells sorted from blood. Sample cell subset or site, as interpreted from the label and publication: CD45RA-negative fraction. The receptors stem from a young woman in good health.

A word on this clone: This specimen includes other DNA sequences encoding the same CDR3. This CDR3 reads CASSLAGASTDTQYF. CDR3 DNA sequence: TGCGCCAGCAGCTTGGCCGGCGCCAGCACAGATACGCAGTATTTT. The rearrangement uses TRBV5-1 and TRBJ2-3; D is unresolved. The V gene lost 0 bases and the J gene lost 0 bases, with 8 bases spanning the gap. The germline CDR1 and CDR2 sequences are SGHRS and YFSETQ. This CDR3 is built from 15 residues. Full variable domain (missing parts from reference TRBV5-1 and TRBJ2-3): KAGVTQTPRYLIKTRGQQVTLSCSPISGHRSVSWYQQTPGQGLQFLFEYFSETQRNKGNFPGRFSGRQFSNSRSEMNVSTLELGDSALYLCASSLAGASTDTQYFGPGTRLTVL.

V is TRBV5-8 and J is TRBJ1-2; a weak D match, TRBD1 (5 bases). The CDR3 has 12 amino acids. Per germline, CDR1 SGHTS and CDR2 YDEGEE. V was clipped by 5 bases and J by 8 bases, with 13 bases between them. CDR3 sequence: CASRGAGYGYTF. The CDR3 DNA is TGTGCCAGCAGGGGTGCAGGGTACGGCTACACCTTC.

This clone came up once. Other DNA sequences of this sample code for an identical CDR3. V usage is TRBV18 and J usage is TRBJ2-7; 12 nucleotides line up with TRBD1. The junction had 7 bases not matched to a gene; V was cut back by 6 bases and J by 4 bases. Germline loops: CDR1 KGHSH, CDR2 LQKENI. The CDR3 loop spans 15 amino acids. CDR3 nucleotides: TGTGCCAGCTCGAGTCCGGGACAGGGGGCTTACGAGCAGTACTTC. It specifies CASSSPGQGAYEQYF.

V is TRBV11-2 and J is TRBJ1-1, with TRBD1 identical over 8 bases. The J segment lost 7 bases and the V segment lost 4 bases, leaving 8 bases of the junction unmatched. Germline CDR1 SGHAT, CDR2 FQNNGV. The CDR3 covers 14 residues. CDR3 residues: CASSSQGAISEAFF. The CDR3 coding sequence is TGTGCCAGCAGCTCTCAGGGGGCGATCAGTGAAGCTTTCTTT.

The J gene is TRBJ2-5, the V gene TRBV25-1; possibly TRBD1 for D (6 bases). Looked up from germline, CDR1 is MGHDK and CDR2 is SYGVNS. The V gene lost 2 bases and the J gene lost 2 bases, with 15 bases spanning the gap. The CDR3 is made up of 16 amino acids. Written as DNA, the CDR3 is TGTGCCAGCAGTGAAGGTGGGGGCAGGGGTCAAGAGACCCAGTACTTC. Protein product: CASSEGGGRGQETQYF. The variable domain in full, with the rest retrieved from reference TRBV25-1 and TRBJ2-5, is EADIYQTPRYLVIGTGKKITLECSQTMGHDKMYWYQQDPGMELHLIHYSYGVNSTEKGDLSSESTVSRIRTEHFPLTLESARPSHTSQYLCASSEGGGRGQETQYFGPGTRLLVL.

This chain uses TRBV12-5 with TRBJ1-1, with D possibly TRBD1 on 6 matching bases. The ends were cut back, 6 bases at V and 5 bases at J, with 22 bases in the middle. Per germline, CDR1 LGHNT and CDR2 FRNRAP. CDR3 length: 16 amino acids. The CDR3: CASGSHLAGEETEAFF. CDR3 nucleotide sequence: TGTGCTAGTGGCTCGCACCTTGCAGGGGAGGAAACTGAAGCTTTCTTT. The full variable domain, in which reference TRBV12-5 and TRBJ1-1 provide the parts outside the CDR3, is DARVTQTPRHKVTEMGQEVTMRCQPILGHNTVFWYRQTMMQGLELLAYFRNRAPLDDSGMPKDRFSAEMPDATLATLKIQPSEPRDSAVYFCASGSHLAGEETEAFFGQGTRLTVV.

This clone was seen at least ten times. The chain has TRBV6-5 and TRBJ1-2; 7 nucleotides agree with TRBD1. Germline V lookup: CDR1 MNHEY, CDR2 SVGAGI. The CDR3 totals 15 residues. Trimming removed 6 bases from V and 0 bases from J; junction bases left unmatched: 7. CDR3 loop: CASSLTGRANYGYTF. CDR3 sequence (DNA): TGTGCCAGCAGCCTGACAGGGCGAGCTAACTATGGCTACACCTTC.

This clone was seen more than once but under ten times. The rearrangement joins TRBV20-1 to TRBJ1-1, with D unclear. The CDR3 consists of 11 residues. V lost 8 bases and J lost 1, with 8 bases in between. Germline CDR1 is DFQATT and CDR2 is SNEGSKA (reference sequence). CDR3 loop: CSRWGNTEAFF. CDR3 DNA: TGCAGTCGATGGGGGAACACTGAAGCTTTCTTT.

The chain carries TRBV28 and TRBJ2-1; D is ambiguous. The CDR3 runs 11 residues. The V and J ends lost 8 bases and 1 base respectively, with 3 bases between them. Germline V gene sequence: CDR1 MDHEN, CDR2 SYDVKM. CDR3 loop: CASYSYNEQFF. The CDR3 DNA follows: TGTGCCAGCTATTCCTACAATGAGCAGTTCTTC. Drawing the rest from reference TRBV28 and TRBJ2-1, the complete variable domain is DVKVTQSSRYLVKRTGEKVFLECVQDMDHENMFWYRQDPGLGLRLIYFSYDVKMKEKGDIPEGYSVSREKKERFSLILESASTNQTSMYLCASYSYNEQFFGPGTRLTVL.

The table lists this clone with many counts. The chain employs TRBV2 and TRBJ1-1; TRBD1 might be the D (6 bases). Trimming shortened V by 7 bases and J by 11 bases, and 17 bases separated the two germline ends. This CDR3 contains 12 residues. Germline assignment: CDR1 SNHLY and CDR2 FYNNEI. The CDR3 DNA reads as TGTGCCAGCAATGGACAGTCTTCGGTCGCTTTCTTT. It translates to CASNGQSSVAFF.

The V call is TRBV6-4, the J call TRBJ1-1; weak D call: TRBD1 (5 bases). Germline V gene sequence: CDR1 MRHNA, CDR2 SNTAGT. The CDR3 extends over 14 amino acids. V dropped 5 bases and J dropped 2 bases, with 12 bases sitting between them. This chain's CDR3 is CASSPNQGNTEAFF. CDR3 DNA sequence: TGTGCCAGCAGTCCCAATCAGGGAAACACTGAAGCTTTCTTT.

CDR3 nucleotide sequence: TGTGCCAGCAGTGTAAAGGTGGACACTGAAGCTTTCTTT. Translating it yields CASSVKVDTEAFF. The chain uses TRBV6-1 and TRBJ1-1, with D hard to call. The CDR3 is made up of 13 amino acids. Germline V gene data show CDR1 as MNHNS and CDR2 as SASEGT. The V and J ends lost 4 bases and 3 bases respectively, with 9 bases between them.